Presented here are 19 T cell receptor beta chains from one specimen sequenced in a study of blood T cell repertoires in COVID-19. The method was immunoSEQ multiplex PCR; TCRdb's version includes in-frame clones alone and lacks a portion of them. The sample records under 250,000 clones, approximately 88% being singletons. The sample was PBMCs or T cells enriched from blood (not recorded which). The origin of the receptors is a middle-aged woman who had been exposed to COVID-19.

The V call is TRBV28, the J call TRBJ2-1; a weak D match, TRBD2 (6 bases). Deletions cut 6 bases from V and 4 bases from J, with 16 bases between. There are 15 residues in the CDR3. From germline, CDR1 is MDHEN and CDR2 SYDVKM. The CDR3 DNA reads TGTGCCAGCAGGTCCTCGAAGCGGGTATACAATGAGCAGTTCTTC. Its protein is CASRSSKRVYNEQFF.

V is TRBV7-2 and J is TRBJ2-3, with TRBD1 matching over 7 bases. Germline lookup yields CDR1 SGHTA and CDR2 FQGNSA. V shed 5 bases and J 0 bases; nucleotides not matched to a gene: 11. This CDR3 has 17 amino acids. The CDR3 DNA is TGTGCCAGCAGCCTACGGACAGGCCCAACTAGCACAGATACGCAGTATTTT. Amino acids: CASSLRTGPTSTDTQYF.

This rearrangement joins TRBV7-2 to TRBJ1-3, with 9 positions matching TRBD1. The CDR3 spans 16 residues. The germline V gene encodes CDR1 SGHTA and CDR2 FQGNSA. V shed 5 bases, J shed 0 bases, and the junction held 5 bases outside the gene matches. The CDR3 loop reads CASSRDRGNSGNTIYF. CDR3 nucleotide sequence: TGTGCCAGCAGCAGAGACAGGGGGAACTCTGGAAACACCATATATTTT.

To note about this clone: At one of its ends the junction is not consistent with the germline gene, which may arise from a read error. In nucleotides, the CDR3 is TGTGCCAGCAGCCAAGGACAGGTAACTGAAGTTTTCTTT. It is translated as CASSQGQVTEVFF. The chain couples TRBV14 to TRBJ1-1; a possible D gene is TRBD1 (6 bases). This CDR3 contains 13 residues. Looked up from germline, CDR1 is SGHDN and CDR2 is FVKESK.

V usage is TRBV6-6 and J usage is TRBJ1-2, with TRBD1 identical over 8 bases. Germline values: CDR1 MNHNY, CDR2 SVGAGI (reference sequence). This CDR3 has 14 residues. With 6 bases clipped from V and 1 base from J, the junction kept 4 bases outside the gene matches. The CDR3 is CASSGQGYNYGYTF. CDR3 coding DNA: TGTGCCAGCAGCGGACAGGGCTATAACTATGGCTACACCTTC.

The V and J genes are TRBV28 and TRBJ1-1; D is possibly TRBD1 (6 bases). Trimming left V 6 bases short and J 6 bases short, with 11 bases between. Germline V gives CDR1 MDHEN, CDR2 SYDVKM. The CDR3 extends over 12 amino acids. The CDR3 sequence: CASRNRESEAFF. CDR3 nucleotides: TGTGCCAGCAGAAACAGGGAATCTGAAGCTTTCTTT.

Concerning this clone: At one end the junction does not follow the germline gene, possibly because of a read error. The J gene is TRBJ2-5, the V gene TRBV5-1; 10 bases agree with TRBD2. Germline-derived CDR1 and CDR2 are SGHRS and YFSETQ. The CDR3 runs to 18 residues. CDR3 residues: CASSSGPGSGRTGETQYF. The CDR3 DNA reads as TGTGCCAGCAGCTCTGGCCCGGGTAGCGGGAGGACTGGGGAGACCCAGTACTTC.

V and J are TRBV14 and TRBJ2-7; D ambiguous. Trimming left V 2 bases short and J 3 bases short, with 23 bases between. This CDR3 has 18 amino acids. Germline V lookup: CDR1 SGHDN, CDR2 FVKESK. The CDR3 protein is CASSQLFSAVTTNYEQYF. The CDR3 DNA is TGTGCCAGCAGCCAACTTTTCTCGGCGGTAACAACCAACTACGAGCAGTACTTC.

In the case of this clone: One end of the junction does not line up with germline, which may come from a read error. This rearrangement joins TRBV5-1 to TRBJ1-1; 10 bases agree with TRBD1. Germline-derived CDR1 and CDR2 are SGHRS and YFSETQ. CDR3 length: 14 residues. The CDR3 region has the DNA TGTGCCAGCAGCCACTGGACAGGGGGCACTGAAGCTTTCTTT. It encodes CASSHWTGGTEAFF.

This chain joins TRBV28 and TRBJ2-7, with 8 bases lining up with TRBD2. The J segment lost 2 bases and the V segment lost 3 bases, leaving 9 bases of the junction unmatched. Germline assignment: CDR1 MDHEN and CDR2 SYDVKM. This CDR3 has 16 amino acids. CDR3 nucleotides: TGTGCCAGCAGTTTTTCCTCTAAAGCGGGGGCCTACGAGCAGTACGTC. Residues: CASSFSSKAGAYEQYV.

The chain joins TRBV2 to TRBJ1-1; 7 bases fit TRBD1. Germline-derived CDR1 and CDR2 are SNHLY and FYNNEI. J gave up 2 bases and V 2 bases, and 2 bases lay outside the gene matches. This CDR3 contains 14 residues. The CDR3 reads CASSEQGVNTEAFF. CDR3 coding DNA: TGTGCCAGCAGTGAACAGGGGGTCAACACTGAAGCTTTCTTT. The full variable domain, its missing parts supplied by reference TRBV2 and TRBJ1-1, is EPEVTQTPSHQVTQMGQEVILRCVPISNHLYFYWYRQILGQKVEFLVSFYNNEISEKSEIFDDQFSVERPDGSNFTLKIRSTKLEDSAMYFCASSEQGVNTEAFFGQGTRLTVV.

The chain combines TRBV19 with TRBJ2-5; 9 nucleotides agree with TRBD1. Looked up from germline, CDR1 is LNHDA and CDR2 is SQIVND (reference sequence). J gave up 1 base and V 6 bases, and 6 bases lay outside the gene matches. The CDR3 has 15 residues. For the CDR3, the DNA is TGTGCCAGTAGCCTACAGGGGGCGCCCCAAGAGACCCAGTACTTC. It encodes CASSLQGAPQETQYF.

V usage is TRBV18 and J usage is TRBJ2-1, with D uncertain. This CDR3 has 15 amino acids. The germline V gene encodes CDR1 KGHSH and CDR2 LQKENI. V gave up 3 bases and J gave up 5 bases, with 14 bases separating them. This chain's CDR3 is CASSPERVKNNEQFF. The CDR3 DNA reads TGTGCCAGCTCACCGGAACGGGTAAAGAACAATGAGCAGTTCTTC.

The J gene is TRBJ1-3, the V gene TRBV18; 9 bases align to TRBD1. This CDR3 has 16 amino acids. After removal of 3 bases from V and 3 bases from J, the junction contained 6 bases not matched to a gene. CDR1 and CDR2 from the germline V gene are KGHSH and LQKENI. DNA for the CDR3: TGTGCCAGCTCACCTTCGGGACAGGGAAGTGGAAACACCATATATTTT. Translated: CASSPSGQGSGNTIYF.

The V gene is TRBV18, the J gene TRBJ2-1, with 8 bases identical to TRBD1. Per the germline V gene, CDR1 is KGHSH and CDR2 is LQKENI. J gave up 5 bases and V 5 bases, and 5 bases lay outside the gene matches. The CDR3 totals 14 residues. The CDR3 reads CASSDGTGHNEQFF. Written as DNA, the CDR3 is TGTGCCAGCTCAGATGGGACAGGTCACAATGAGCAGTTCTTC.

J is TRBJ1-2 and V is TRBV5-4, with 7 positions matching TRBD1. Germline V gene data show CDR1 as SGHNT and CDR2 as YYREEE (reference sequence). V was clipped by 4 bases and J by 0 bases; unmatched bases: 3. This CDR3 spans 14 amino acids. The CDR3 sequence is CASSGGQPNYGYTF. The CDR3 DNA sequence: TGTGCCAGCAGCGGGGGACAGCCTAACTATGGCTACACCTTC.

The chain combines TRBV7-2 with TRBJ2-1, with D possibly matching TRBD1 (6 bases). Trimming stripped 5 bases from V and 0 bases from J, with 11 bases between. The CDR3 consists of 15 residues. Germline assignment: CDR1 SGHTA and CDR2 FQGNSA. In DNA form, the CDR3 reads TGTGCCAGCAGCCCCGGGACAAACTCCTACAATGAGCAGTTCTTC. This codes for CASSPGTNSYNEQFF.

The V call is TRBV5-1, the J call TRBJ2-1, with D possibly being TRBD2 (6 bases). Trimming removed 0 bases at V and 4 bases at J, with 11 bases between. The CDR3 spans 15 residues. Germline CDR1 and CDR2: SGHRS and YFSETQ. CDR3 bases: TGCGCCAGCAGCTTGGGGGGGAGGCCGTACAATGAGCAGTTCTTC. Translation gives CASSLGGRPYNEQFF.

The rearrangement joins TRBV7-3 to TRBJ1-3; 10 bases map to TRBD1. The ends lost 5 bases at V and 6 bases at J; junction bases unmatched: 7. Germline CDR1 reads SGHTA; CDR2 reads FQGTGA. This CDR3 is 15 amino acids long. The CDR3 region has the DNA TGTGCCAGCAGCGCGGGGACAGGGGAGGAAAACACCATATATTTT. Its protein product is CASSAGTGEENTIYF.